A selection of T cell receptor beta chains follows, all from one sample in a study of blood T cell repertoires in COVID-19. Profiling relied on immunoSEQ multiplex PCR, and the TCRdb table lists in-frame clones only, not all of them. The top ten hold roughly a tenth of the sample, which has around 310,000 clones, nearly 90% seen once. Sequences were obtained from PBMCs or T cells enriched from blood (not recorded which). The receptors originated from a woman in her 30s who had recovered from COVID-19. CDR3s include the opening cysteine and the closing phenylalanine or tryptophan. D genes are given only for firm matches. Not every row has a clone size; where given, it reads once, few, many or a size class.

J gene: TRBJ1-5
clone size: .
V gene: TRBV9
D gene: TRBD1
CDR3 protein: CASSAGGAGNQPQHF
CDR3 DNA: TGTGCCAGCAGCGCAGGGGGCGCGGGGAATCAGCCCCAGCATTTT

J gene: TRBJ2-3
clone size: .
V gene: TRBV19
D gene: TRBD2
CDR3 protein: CASSTHPSGSLSDTQYF
CDR3 DNA: TGTGCCAGTAGTACCCATCCTAGCGGGAGTTTGTCAGATACGCAGTATTTT

J gene: TRBJ1-1
clone size: .
V gene: TRBV4-2
D gene: .
CDR3 protein: CASSQSEVEGTEAFF
CDR3 DNA: TGTGCCAGCAGCCAGAGCGAGGTAGAGGGCACTGAAGCTTTCTTT

J gene: TRBJ1-2
clone size: .
V gene: TRBV4-2
D gene: TRBD1
CDR3 protein: CASSHGQGTNYGYTF
CDR3 DNA: TGTGCCAGCAGCCACGGACAGGGGACTAACTATGGCTACACCTTC

J gene: TRBJ2-7
clone size: .
V gene: TRBV2
D gene: TRBD2
CDR3 protein: CASSWDSGDRYEQYF
CDR3 DNA: TGTGCCAGCAGTTGGGATAGCGGGGACCGGTACGAGCAGTACTTC

J gene: TRBJ1-6
clone size: .
V gene: TRBV15
D gene: .
CDR3 protein: CATSRGGTDNNSPLHF
CDR3 DNA: TGTGCCACCAGCAGAGGCGGGACGGATAATAATTCACCCCTCCACTTT

J gene: TRBJ1-2
clone size: once
V gene: TRBV4-3
D gene: TRBD1
CDR3 protein: CASSQELGQVYGYTF
CDR3 DNA: TGCGCCAGCAGCCAAGAGCTGGGACAGGTCTATGGCTACACCTTC

J gene: TRBJ1-1
clone size: .
V gene: TRBV25-1
D gene: .
CDR3 protein: CASSELLGMGGATTEAFF
CDR3 DNA: TGTGCCAGCAGTGAACTTCTTGGCATGGGAGGGGCGACCACTGAAGCTTTCTTT

J gene: TRBJ1-2
clone size: .
V gene: TRBV7-9
D gene: .
CDR3 protein: CASSFTGDGYTF
CDR3 DNA: TGTGCCAGCAGCTTTACAGGCGATGGCTACACCTTC

J gene: TRBJ2-7
clone size: .
V gene: TRBV27
D gene: .
CDR3 protein: CATQSSGGWGGINREQYF
CDR3 DNA: TGTGCCACCCAGAGTTCTGGTGGTTGGGGCGGGATCAACCGTGAGCAGTACTTC

J gene: TRBJ2-7
clone size: .
V gene: TRBV4-3
D gene: TRBD2
CDR3 protein: CASRPQLAGGNYEQYF
CDR3 DNA: TGCGCCAGCAGACCCCAATTAGCGGGAGGCAACTACGAGCAGTACTTC

J gene: TRBJ1-5
clone size: .
V gene: TRBV6-5
D gene: TRBD1
CDR3 protein: CASRRTGRNQPQHF
CDR3 DNA: TGTGCCAGCAGACGGACAGGGCGTAATCAGCCCCAGCATTTT

J gene: TRBJ2-7
clone size: .
V gene: TRBV7-9
D gene: TRBD2
CDR3 protein: CASSPIAGGFAEQYF
CDR3 DNA: TGTGCCAGCAGCCCTATAGCGGGAGGCTTCGCCGAGCAGTACTTC

J gene: TRBJ2-3
clone size: .
V gene: TRBV6-5
D gene: TRBD2
CDR3 protein: CASSYLSGSGTDTQYF
CDR3 DNA: TGTGCCAGCAGTTACTTAAGCGGGAGTGGGACAGATACGCAGTATTTT

J gene: TRBJ2-2
clone size: .
V gene: TRBV10-2
D gene: .
CDR3 protein: CASSELQGIGELFF
CDR3 DNA: TGCGCCAGCAGTGAGCTTCAGGGGATCGGGGAGCTGTTTTTT

J gene: TRBJ1-2
clone size: .
V gene: TRBV10-3
D gene: TRBD1
CDR3 protein: CAISESGTDSLGYTF
CDR3 DNA: TGTGCCATCAGTGAGTCCGGGACAGACTCGTTAGGCTACACCTTC

J gene: TRBJ2-7
clone size: .
V gene: TRBV12-2
D gene: .
CDR3 protein: CASRFTRGPYEQYF
CDR3 DNA: TGTGCAAGTCGCTTCACCAGGGGACCCTACGAGCAGTACTTC

J gene: TRBJ1-4
clone size: .
V gene: TRBV7-2
D gene: TRBD1
CDR3 protein: CASSLRQGEGSNEKLFF
CDR3 DNA: TGTGCCAGCAGCCTCAGACAGGGGGAGGGATCTAATGAAAAACTGTTTTTT

J gene: TRBJ1-1
clone size: .
V gene: TRBV27
D gene: .
CDR3 protein: CASSLSWTANTEAFF
CDR3 DNA: TGTGCCAGCAGTTTATCTTGGACAGCAAACACTGAAGCTTTCTTT

J gene: TRBJ2-5
clone size: .
V gene: TRBV5-8
D gene: .
CDR3 protein: CASSDRVLQETQYF
CDR3 DNA: TGTGCCAGCAGCGACAGAGTTTTACAAGAGACCCAGTACTTC

J gene: TRBJ2-7
clone size: .
V gene: TRBV5-1
D gene: TRBD2
CDR3 protein: CASSFGFGPGGYEQYF
CDR3 DNA: TGCGCCAGCAGCTTTGGGTTCGGTCCGGGGGGGTACGAGCAGTACTTC

J gene: TRBJ1-2
clone size: .
V gene: TRBV27
D gene: .
CDR3 protein: CASSSGDDYGYTF
CDR3 DNA: TGTGCCAGCAGTTCAGGGGACGACTATGGCTACACCTTC

J gene: TRBJ1-1
clone size: .
V gene: TRBV3-1/TRBV3-2
D gene: .
CDR3 protein: CASSLRARGNTEAFF
CDR3 DNA: TGTGCCAGCAGCCTCCGGGCAAGGGGGAACACTGAAGCTTTCTTT

J gene: TRBJ2-5
clone size: .
V gene: TRBV5-1
D gene: .
CDR3 protein: CASSGQSSWAQYF
CDR3 DNA: TGCGCCAGCAGCGGACAGTCCTCTTGGGCCCAGTACTTC

J gene: TRBJ2-3
clone size: .
V gene: TRBV28
D gene: TRBD2
CDR3 protein: CASSFGAGGTDTQYF
CDR3 DNA: TGTGCCAGCTCCTTCGGGGCGGGAGGTACAGATACGCAGTATTTT